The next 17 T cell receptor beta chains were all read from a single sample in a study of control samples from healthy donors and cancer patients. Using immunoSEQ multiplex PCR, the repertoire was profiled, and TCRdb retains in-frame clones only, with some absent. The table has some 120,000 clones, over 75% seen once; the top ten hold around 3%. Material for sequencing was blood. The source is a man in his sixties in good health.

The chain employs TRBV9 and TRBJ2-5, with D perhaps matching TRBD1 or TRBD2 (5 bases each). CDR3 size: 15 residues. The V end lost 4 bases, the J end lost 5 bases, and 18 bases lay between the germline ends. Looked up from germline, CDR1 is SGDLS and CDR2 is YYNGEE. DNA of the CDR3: TGTGCCAGCAGCTCCGGGACCGACTTTGTCGAGACCCAGTACTTC. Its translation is CASSSGTDFVETQYF.

CDR3 in DNA: TGTGCCAGTAGTTGGGGCGGGCCTGGGGAGACCCAGTACTTC. Protein: CASSWGGPGETQYF. This chain joins TRBV19 and TRBJ2-5; tentatively, D is TRBD1 or TRBD2 (5 bases each). This CDR3 contains 14 residues. Germline V CDR1 and CDR2: LNHDA, SQIVND (reference sequence). V was trimmed by 5 bases and J by 5 bases, leaving 15 bases between them.

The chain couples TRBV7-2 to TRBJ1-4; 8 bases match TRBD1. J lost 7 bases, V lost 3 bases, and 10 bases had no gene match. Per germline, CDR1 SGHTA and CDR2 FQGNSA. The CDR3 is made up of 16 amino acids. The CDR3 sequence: CASSFSTGGNSEKLFF. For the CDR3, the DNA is TGTGCCAGCAGCTTCTCAACAGGGGGTAATAGTGAAAAACTGTTTTTT.

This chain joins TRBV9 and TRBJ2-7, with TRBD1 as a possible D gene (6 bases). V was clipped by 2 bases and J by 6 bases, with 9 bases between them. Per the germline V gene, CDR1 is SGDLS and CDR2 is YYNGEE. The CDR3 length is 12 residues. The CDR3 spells CASSVLGGEQYF. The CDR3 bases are TGTGCCAGCAGCGTTCTAGGGGGCGAGCAGTACTTC.

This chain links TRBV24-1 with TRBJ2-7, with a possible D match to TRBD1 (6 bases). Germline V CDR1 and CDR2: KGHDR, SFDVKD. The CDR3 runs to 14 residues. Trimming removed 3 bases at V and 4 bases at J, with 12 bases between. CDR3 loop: CATSDNRAGYEQYF. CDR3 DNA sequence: TGTGCCACCAGTGATAACAGGGCCGGGTACGAGCAGTACTTC.

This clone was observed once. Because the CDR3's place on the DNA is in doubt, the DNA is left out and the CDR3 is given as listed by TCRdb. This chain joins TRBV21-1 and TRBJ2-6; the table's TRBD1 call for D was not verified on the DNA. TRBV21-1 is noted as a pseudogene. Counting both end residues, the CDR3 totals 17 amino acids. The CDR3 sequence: CASSKVSWGAGANVLTF.

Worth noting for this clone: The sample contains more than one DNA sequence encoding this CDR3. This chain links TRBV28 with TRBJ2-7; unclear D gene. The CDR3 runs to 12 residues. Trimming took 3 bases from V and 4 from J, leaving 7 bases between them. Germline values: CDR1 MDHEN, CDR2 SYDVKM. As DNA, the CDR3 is TGTGCCAGCAGTTTGTCCGGGTACGAGCAGTACTTC. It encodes CASSLSGYEQYF.

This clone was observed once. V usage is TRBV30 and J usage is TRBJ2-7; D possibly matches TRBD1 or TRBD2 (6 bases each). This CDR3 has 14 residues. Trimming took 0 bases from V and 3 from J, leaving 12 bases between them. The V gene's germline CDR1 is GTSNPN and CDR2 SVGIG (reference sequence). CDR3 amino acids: CAWSVLGGGYEQYF. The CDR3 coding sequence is TGTGCCTGGAGTGTACTGGGGGGCGGCTACGAGCAGTACTTC.

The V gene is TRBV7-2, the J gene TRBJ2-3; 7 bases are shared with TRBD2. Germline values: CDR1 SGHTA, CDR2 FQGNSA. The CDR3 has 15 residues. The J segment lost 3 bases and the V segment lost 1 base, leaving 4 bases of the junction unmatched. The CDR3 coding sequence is TGTGCCAGCAGCTTAGTGGGGGGAGGGACAGATACGCAGTATTTT. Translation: CASSLVGGGTDTQYF.

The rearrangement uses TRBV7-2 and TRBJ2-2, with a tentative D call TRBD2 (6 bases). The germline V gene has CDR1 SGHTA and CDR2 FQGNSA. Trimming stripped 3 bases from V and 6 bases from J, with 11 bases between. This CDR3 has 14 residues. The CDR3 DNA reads TGTGCCAGCAGCTTCCCGCGGGGAGCCGGGGAGCTGTTTTTT. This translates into CASSFPRGAGELFF. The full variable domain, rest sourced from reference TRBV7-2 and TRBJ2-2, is GAGVSQSPSNKVTEKGKDVELRCDPISGHTALYWYRQSLGQGLEFLIYFQGNSAPDKSGLPSDRFSAERTGGSVSTLTIQRTQQEDSAVYLCASSFPRGAGELFFGEGSRLTVL.

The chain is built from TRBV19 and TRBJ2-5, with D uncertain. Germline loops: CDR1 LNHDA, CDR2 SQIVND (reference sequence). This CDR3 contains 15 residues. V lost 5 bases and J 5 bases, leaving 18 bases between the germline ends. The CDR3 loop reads CASSAQGRQVETQYF. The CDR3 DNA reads TGTGCCAGTAGTGCCCAAGGACGCCAGGTGGAGACCCAGTACTTC.

CDR3 nucleotides: TGCGCCAGCAGCGTCGTGACAGGGGGCGGGGAGACCCAGTACTTC. Its protein product is CASSVVTGGGETQYF. V is TRBV5-1 and J is TRBJ2-5; 10 bases fit TRBD1. Germline CDR1 is SGHRS and CDR2 is YFSETQ. V shed 4 bases and J 5 bases; nucleotides not matched to a gene: 8. This CDR3 is 15 amino acids long.

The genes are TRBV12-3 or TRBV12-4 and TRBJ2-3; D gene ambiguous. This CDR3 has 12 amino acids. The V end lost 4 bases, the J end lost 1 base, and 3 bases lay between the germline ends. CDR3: CASSYGTDTQYF. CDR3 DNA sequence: TGTGCCAGCAGTTACGGCACAGATACGCAGTATTTT.

This CDR3 is CASSQDPTAAFNYGYTF. For the CDR3, the DNA is TGCGCCAGCAGCCAAGATCCGACGGCAGCTTTTAACTATGGCTACACCTTC. This sequence joins TRBV4-1 and TRBJ1-2; D uncertain. The germline V and J ends were trimmed by 0 bases and 1 base, with 15 bases remaining between them. The CDR3 has 17 amino acids. Germline V gives CDR1 MGHRA, CDR2 YSYEKL.

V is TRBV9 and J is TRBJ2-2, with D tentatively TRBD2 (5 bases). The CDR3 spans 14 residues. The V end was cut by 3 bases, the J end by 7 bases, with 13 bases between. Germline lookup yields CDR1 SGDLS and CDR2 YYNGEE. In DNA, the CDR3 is TGTGCCAGCAGCGCACCGTTAGCGATCGGGGAGCTGTTTTTT. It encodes CASSAPLAIGELFF.

The CDR3 region is CASSIDGKLGSPLHF. The CDR3 DNA sequence: TGTGCCAGTAGTATAGATGGCAAGCTGGGATCACCCCTCCACTTT. The chain joins TRBV19 to TRBJ1-6; D is unclear. V was clipped by 0 bases and J by 10 bases, with 13 bases between them. The CDR3 spans 15 residues. Germline V gene sequence: CDR1 LNHDA, CDR2 SQIVND (reference sequence). The full variable domain, rest sourced from reference TRBV19 and TRBJ1-6, is DGGITQSPKYLFRKEGQNVTLSCEQNLNHDAMYWYRQDPGQGLRLIYYSQIVNDFQKGDIAEGYSVSREKKESFPLTVTSAQKNPTAFYLCASSIDGKLGSPLHFGNGTRLTVT.

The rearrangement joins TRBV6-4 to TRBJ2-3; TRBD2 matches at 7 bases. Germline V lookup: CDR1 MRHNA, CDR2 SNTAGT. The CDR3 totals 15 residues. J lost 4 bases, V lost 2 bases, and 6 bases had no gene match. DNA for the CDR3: TGTGCCAGCAGTGACGGGGGGGTCCCATCAGATACGCAGTATTTT. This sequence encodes CASSDGGVPSDTQYF.